This TCR beta chain comes out of a study of cytomegalovirus exposure and HLA in healthy donors. Germline assignment: CDR1 SEHNR and CDR2 FQNEAQ (reference sequence). The CDR3 contains 15 residues. Trimming removed 0 bases from V and 6 bases from J; junction bases left unmatched: 8. It was with 60 Vbeta and 13 Jbeta primers that the PCR ran. Repertoires were generated with immunoSEQ multiplex PCR, while TCRdb's copy carries only in-frame clones and drops some. The sample shows around 140,000 clones, roughly 81% of them seen only once. This chain uses TRBV7-9 with TRBJ2-7, with TRBD1 identical over 7 bases. Sequencing input: PBMCs. The clonotype originates from a female donor in good health and CMV-seronegative. DNA of the CDR3: TGTGCCAGCAGCTTAGCGGGGACAGCCGCCGGCGAGCAGTACTTC. Protein product: CASSLAGTAAGEQYF.